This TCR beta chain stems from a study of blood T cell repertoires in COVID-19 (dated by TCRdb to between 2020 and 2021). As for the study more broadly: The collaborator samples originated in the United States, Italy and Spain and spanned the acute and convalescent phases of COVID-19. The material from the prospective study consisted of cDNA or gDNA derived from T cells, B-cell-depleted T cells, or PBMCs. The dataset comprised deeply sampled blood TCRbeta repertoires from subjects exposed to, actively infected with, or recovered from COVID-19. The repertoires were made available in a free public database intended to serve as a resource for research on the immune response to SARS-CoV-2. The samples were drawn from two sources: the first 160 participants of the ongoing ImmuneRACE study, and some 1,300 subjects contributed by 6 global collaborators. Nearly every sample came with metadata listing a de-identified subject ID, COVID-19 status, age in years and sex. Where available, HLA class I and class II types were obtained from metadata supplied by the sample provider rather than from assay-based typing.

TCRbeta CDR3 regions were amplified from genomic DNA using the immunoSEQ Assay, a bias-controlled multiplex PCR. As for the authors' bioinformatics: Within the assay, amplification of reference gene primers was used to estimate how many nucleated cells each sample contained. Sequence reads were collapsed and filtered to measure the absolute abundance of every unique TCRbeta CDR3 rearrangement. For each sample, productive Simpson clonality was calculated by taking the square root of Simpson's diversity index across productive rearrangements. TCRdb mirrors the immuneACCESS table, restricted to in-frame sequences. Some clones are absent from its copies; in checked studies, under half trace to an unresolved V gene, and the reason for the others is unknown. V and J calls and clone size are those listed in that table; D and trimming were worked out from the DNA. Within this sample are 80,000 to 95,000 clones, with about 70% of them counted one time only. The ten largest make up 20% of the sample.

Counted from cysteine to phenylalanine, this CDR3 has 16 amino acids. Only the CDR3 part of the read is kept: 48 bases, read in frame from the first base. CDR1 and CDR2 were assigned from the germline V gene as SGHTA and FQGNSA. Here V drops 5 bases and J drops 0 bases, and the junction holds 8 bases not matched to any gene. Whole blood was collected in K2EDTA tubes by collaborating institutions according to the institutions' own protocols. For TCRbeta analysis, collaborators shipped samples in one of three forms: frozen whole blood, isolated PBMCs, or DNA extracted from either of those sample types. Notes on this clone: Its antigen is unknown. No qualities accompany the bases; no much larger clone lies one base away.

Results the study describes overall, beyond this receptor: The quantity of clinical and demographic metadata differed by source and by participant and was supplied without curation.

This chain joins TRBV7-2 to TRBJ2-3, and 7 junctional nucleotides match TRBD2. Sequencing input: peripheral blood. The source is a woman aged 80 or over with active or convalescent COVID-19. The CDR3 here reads CASSPFGGSSTDTQYF. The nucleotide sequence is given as TGTGCCAGCAGCCCCTTCGGGGGGTCCAGCACAGATACGCAGTATTTT.